This T cell receptor (beta chain) was recorded in a study of T cells in Graves' hyperthyroidism and ophthalmopathy. Ophthalmopathy patients all had a Clinical Activity Score of at least 3, a NOSPECS grade of at least 4 and disease under 3 months old. Lactation, pregnancy, other autoimmune disease or uncontrolled infection led to exclusion of patients. This clonotype was detected many times. What it recognizes is unknown. Study-wide results and caveats: Researchers report that a 13 V-J model separated ophthalmopathy from stable hyperthyroidism.

RNA transcripts were the template for amplifying TCR beta CDR3 regions. The HTBI primer set served for first-round RT-PCR of the TCR CDR3. TCRdb independently ran MiXCR on the multiplex PCR reads; one entry per CDR3 protein. This table has about 350,000 distinct CDR3 sequences, 15% to 20% appearing once. Sequenced input: blood. This TCR derives from a woman aged 40 to 50 with Graves' ophthalmopathy.

CDR3: CASRKTGYAGELFF. The CDR3 DNA reads TGTGCCAGTAGGAAGACAGGGTACGCCGGGGAGCTGTTTTTT. The chain employs TRBV19 and TRBJ2-2; TRBD1 aligns across 7 bases. The CDR3 contains 14 residues. The V gene end was trimmed by 6 bases and the J gene end by 6 bases; junction bases not matched to a gene: 7. CDR1 is LNHDA, CDR2 SQIVND, per germline (reference sequence).